The 10 T cell receptor beta chains below were found in one sample sequenced in a study of beta chain features in type 1 diabetes. The study, taken as a whole, reports: Patients with Type 1 diabetes showed moderately but significantly shorter TCRB CDR3s in all four CD4+ subsets.

Expressed TCRB transcripts were sequenced because the isolated RNA had all been reverse transcribed beforehand. Only in-frame clones appear in the TCRdb table, and some are missing; sequencing was by immunoSEQ multiplex PCR. The table shows 250,000 or so clones, with approximately 14% occurring only once. These receptors have no known antigen. Sequencing input: naive CD4+ T cells from blood. The receptors were sampled from a man in his thirties or forties with type 1 diabetes.

This clone was found a few times. This CDR3 is CASSLAKGAHEQYF. The DNA of the CDR3 is TGTGCCAGCAGCTTAGCCAAGGGGGCCCACGAGCAGTACTTC. The chain couples TRBV7-9 to TRBJ2-7, with 7 bases that match TRBD1. The germline CDR1 and CDR2 sequences are SEHNR and FQNEAQ (reference sequence). The CDR3 runs 14 residues. With V trimmed by 0 bases and J by 5 bases, 4 bases remained unmatched.

The chain uses TRBV4-1 and TRBJ2-7; possible D gene TRBD1, 6 bases. Germline V CDR1 and CDR2: MGHRA, YSYEKL. Trimming left V 2 bases short and J 4 bases short, with 12 bases between. The CDR3 runs 14 residues. CDR3 nucleotide sequence: TGCGCCAGCAGCCAACAGGGGAAATATTACGAGCAGTACTTC. Residues: CASSQQGKYYEQYF.

The CDR3 bases are TGTGCCAGCAGCCAAGAGGCAGAAAACTATGGCTACACCTTC. Translated: CASSQEAENYGYTF. This chain connects TRBV4-2 to TRBJ1-2; D remains unclear. Germline V gives CDR1 LGHNA, CDR2 YNFKEQ. The CDR3 extends over 14 amino acids. V lost 0 bases, J lost 2 bases, and 7 bases lay in between.

The rearrangement joins TRBV5-1 to TRBJ2-5; a weak D match, TRBD1 (6 bases). V gave up 3 bases and J gave up 1 base, with 13 bases separating them. Germline assignment: CDR1 SGHRS and CDR2 YFSETQ. This CDR3 is 15 amino acids long. This chain's CDR3 is CASSSGTQVQETQYF. The CDR3 DNA reads TGCGCCAGCAGCTCCGGGACACAAGTCCAAGAGACCCAGTACTTC.

This clone was observed a few times. The chain has TRBV9 and TRBJ2-1; TRBD2 agrees at 10 bases. The CDR3 covers 16 residues. The ends lost 4 bases at V and 10 bases at J; junction bases unmatched: 14. Germline CDR1 SGDLS, CDR2 YYNGEE. The CDR3 is CASSYNRLAGAREQFF. The CDR3 nucleotides are TGTGCCAGCAGCTATAACAGGCTAGCGGGAGCTCGGGAGCAGTTCTTC.

This clone showed up just a few times. The chain combines TRBV9 with TRBJ2-3; perhaps TRBD1 as D (5 bases). V was pared by 1 base and J by 0 bases, with 6 bases between. The CDR3 has 14 residues. Per the germline V gene, CDR1 is SGDLS and CDR2 is YYNGEE. This chain's CDR3 is CASSVKGSTDTQYF. The DNA for the CDR3 is TGTGCCAGCAGCGTAAAGGGGAGCACAGATACGCAGTATTTT.

This clone came up a few times. The chain uses TRBV5-1 and TRBJ2-1; TRBD1 matches 8 bases. This CDR3 region has 16 residues. Germline V gene sequence: CDR1 SGHRS, CDR2 YFSETQ. V lost 2 bases and J lost 6; bases outside the gene matches: 10. The chain's CDR3 is CASSFSGGADVNEQFF. The CDR3 nucleotides read TGCGCCAGCAGCTTTTCAGGGGGCGCAGATGTCAATGAGCAGTTCTTC.

The V and J genes are TRBV13 and TRBJ2-7; tentatively, D is TRBD1 (6 bases). This CDR3 has 12 residues. Per germline, CDR1 PRHDT and CDR2 FYEKMQ (reference sequence). The germline V and J ends were trimmed by 5 bases and 6 bases, with 11 bases remaining between them. The CDR3 is CASSGSTGEQYF. The CDR3 DNA sequence: TGTGCCAGCAGCGGCTCGACAGGCGAGCAGTACTTC.

The genes are TRBV27 and TRBJ2-5; 9 bases match TRBD2. With 6 bases clipped from V and 2 bases from J, the junction kept 10 bases outside the gene matches. This CDR3 is built from 16 residues. Germline CDR1 reads MNHEY; CDR2 reads SMNVEV (reference sequence). The CDR3 DNA reads TGTGCCAGCAGCTCAGGTACCCTAGCGGGGCAAGAGACCCAGTACTTC. This codes for CASSSGTLAGQETQYF.

DNA for the CDR3: TGTGCCAGCAGTTTATTCAGGGGTAGTCAGCCCCAGCATTTT. Residues: CASSLFRGSQPQHF. This chain joins TRBV28 and TRBJ1-5, with D perhaps matching TRBD1 (6 bases). V gave up 1 base and J gave up 6 bases, with 10 bases separating them. The CDR3 is made up of 14 amino acids. Germline CDR1 MDHEN, CDR2 SYDVKM.